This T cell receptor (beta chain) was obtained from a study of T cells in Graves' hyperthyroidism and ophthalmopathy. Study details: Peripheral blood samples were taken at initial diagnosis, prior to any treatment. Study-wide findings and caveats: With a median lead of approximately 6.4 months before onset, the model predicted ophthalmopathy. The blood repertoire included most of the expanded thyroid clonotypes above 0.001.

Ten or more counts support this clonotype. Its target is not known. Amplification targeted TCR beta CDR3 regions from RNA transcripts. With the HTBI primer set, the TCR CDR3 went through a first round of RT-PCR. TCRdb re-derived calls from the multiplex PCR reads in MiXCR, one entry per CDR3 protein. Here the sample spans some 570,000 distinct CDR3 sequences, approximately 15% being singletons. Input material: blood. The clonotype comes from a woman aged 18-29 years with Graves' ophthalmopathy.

In nucleotides, the CDR3 is TGTGCCAGCAGCTTGGACACCCTCTACGAGCAGTACTTC. This codes for CASSLDTLYEQYF. The rearrangement links TRBV7-8 to TRBJ2-7, with D possibly being TRBD1 (5 bases). Germline values: CDR1 SGHVS, CDR2 FQNEAQ. The CDR3 length is 13 residues. V lost 3 bases, J lost 3 bases, and 9 bases lay in between.